A single sample is the source of the 20 T cell receptor beta chains below, sequenced in a study of blood T cells in healthy people across ages. The second PCR ran roughly 6 to 12 cycles with a sample-barcoded 5' primer and J-beta primers. TCRdb used MiXCR to reprocess the 5' RACE reads, holding one entry per CDR3 protein. In the table there are hundreds of thousands of distinct CDR3 sequences, 40% to 50% of which are singletons. The source material was blood. Receptors were obtained from a man aged 60-69 years in good health.

CDR3 residues: CASSLNIHGRNEQFF. The DNA of the CDR3 is TGCGCCAGCAGCCTGAACATACATGGGCGGAATGAGCAGTTCTTC. This chain uses TRBV4-3 with TRBJ2-1; D gene ambiguous. V was cut by 4 bases and J by 7 bases, with 17 bases left in between. CDR1 LGHNA and CDR2 YSLEER come from the germline V gene. The CDR3 extends over 15 amino acids.

The rearrangement joins TRBV6-6 to TRBJ2-1; 8 nucleotides line up with TRBD2. Trimming cost V 0 bases and J 4 bases; bases outside gene matches: 8. The germline V gene encodes CDR1 MNHNY and CDR2 SVGAGI (reference sequence). CDR3 length: 17 amino acids. CDR3 coding DNA: TGTGCCAGCAGTTACTCGATGACCCTAGCGGGTTACAATGAGCAGTTCTTC. This sequence encodes CASSYSMTLAGYNEQFF.

V and J are TRBV20-1 and TRBJ2-3; 9 bases map to TRBD1. The CDR3 consists of 16 residues. CDR1 and CDR2 (germline): DFQATT, SNEGSKA (reference sequence). Trimming took 3 bases from V and 3 from J; bases not matched to a gene: 10. The DNA for the CDR3 is TGCAGTGCTAGTCGGCCCTACAGGGGGCGGACAGATACGCAGTATTTT. It codes for CSASRPYRGRTDTQYF.

Comments on this clonotype: A much bigger clone sits one base away, suggesting this may be a read error. CDR3 region: CASSLRSGGETRYF. The CDR3 coding sequence is TGTGCCAGCAGTTTACGATCGGGAGGAGAGACCCGGTACTTC. The chain employs TRBV12-3 or TRBV12-4 and TRBJ2-5; 7 nucleotides match TRBD2. This CDR3 has 14 residues.

Only one count was recorded for this clonotype. CDR3 protein: CASGCRGGMDTQYF. For the CDR3, the DNA is TGTGCCAGCGGGTGCCGGGGGGGCATGGATACGCAGTATTTT. The chain combines TRBV7-2 with TRBJ2-3; TRBD2 matches at 8 bases. This CDR3 has 14 amino acids. With V trimmed by 8 bases and J by 6 bases, 10 bases remained unmatched. Germline V gene lookup returns CDR1 SGHTA and CDR2 FQGNSA.

The rearrangement joins TRBV18 to TRBJ1-3; TRBD1 might be the D (5 bases). Trimming took 3 bases from V and 1 from J, leaving 7 bases between them. This CDR3 has 14 amino acids. The germline gives CDR1 KGHSH, CDR2 LQKENI. In DNA, the CDR3 is TGTGCCAGCTCACCTGACAGATCTGGAAACACCATATATTTT. Translated: CASSPDRSGNTIYF.

V usage is TRBV12-3 or TRBV12-4 and J usage is TRBJ2-1, with a possible D match to TRBD2 (6 bases). This CDR3 contains 15 residues. The ends were cut back, 7 bases at V and 6 bases at J, with 19 bases in the middle. Here the CDR3 reads CASTPRRVGTNEQFF. The DNA for the CDR3 is TGTGCCAGCACCCCTAGGAGGGTAGGGACCAATGAGCAGTTCTTC.

V usage is TRBV29-1 and J usage is TRBJ2-1; the D is unclear. Per the germline V gene, CDR1 is SQVTM and CDR2 is ANQGSEA. With 6 bases removed from V and 3 bases from J, the gap between germline ends came to 12 bases. The CDR3 is made up of 13 amino acids. The CDR3 DNA follows: TGCAGCGTCCTCAGGTCAAGCTACAATGAGCAGTTCTTC. Residues: CSVLRSSYNEQFF.

There are many counts of this clonotype. The CDR3 here is CASNSDREQETQYF. CDR3 DNA: TGTGCCAGTAACTCCGACAGGGAACAAGAGACCCAGTACTTC. The rearrangement joins TRBV6-2 or TRBV6-3 to TRBJ2-5, with 7 bases that match TRBD1. The germline V gene has CDR1 MNHEY and CDR2 SVGEGT. CDR3 size: 14 residues. After removal of 9 bases from V and 2 bases from J, the junction contained 9 bases not matched to a gene.

This clonotype appeared a few times. The chain employs TRBV7-3 and TRBJ2-1, with 7 nucleotides matching TRBD2. V shed 1 base, J shed 9 bases, and the junction held 3 bases outside the gene matches. This CDR3 is built from 13 residues. The germline V gene has CDR1 SGHTA and CDR2 FQGTGA. This CDR3 is CASSLKTSSEQFF. The DNA of the CDR3 is TGTGCCAGCAGCTTAAAGACTAGCTCTGAGCAGTTCTTC.

This clonotype showed up just a few times. The chain is built from TRBV20-1 and TRBJ1-6; unclear D gene. There are 14 residues in the CDR3. Looked up from germline, CDR1 is DFQATT and CDR2 is SNEGSKA (reference sequence). The V end lost 0 bases, the J end lost 3 bases, and 6 bases lay between the germline ends. The CDR3 is CSARDVDYNSPLHF. CDR3 DNA: TGCAGTGCTAGAGATGTGGACTATAATTCACCCCTCCACTTT.

The V and J genes are TRBV20-1 and TRBJ2-7; D is unresolved. V gave up 4 bases and J gave up 2 bases, with 15 bases separating them. Germline V gene lookup returns CDR1 DFQATT and CDR2 SNEGSKA (reference sequence). The CDR3 extends over 14 amino acids. The CDR3, as DNA: TGCAGTGCTATAAAGGGAATTCCAGCCTACGAGCAGTACTTC. The encoded protein is CSAIKGIPAYEQYF.

Worth noting for this clonotype: At one boundary the junction diverges from the germline segment, which might be a read error. This chain uses TRBV7-2 with TRBJ2-1; TRBD1 matches 7 bases. Germline assignment: CDR1 SGHTA and CDR2 FQGNSA. The CDR3 is 14 residues long. CDR3 sequence: CANSSRGSSYEQFF. The CDR3 DNA follows: TGTGCCAACAGCTCCAGGGGGAGCTCCTACGAGCAGTTCTTC.

This clonotype was observed at least ten times. The rearrangement joins TRBV11-1 to TRBJ2-7; D gene ambiguous. CDR3 size: 16 residues. CDR1 and CDR2 (germline): SGHAT, FQDESV (reference sequence). With 4 bases removed from V and 0 bases from J, the gap between germline ends came to 16 bases. CDR3 residues: CASSSTASLSSYEQYF. CDR3 DNA: TGTGCCAGCAGCTCGACCGCCAGCCTAAGCTCCTACGAGCAGTACTTC.

This CDR3 reads CASSSRLADLKDTQYF. For the CDR3, the DNA is TGTGCCAGCAGTTCCAGACTAGCGGACCTAAAAGATACGCAGTATTTT. This sequence joins TRBV28 and TRBJ2-3; 9 bases agree with TRBD2. The ends lost 4 bases at V and 5 bases at J; junction bases unmatched: 10. CDR1 and CDR2 (germline): MDHEN, SYDVKM. CDR3 length equals 16 residues. Using reference TRBV28 and TRBJ2-3 for the parts outside the CDR3, the full variable domain is DVKVTQSSRYLVKRTGEKVFLECVQDMDHENMFWYRQDPGLGLRLIYFSYDVKMKEKGDIPEGYSVSREKKERFSLILESASTNQTSMYLCASSSRLADLKDTQYFGPGTRLTVL.

The table lists this clonotype with a few counts. Written as DNA, the CDR3 is TGTGCCAGCTCACCACAGGGTGGAGATACGCAGTATTTT. Translation: CASSPQGGDTQYF. The chain couples TRBV18 to TRBJ2-3; the D is unclear. Deletions cut 1 base from V and 5 bases from J, with 7 bases between. The germline gives CDR1 KGHSH, CDR2 LQKENI. The CDR3 contains 13 residues.

This clonotype was seen a handful of times. The chain recombines TRBV9 with TRBJ2-5, with 7 bases identical to TRBD2. Germline values: CDR1 SGDLS, CDR2 YYNGEE. CDR3 length: 16 residues. V gave up 0 bases and J gave up 5 bases; unmatched junction bases: 10. The CDR3 protein is CASSVEGGGYLETQYF. DNA of the CDR3: TGTGCCAGCAGCGTAGAAGGCGGGGGTTATTTGGAGACCCAGTACTTC.

This clonotype was seen many times. This sequence joins TRBV10-3 and TRBJ1-2; D is unclear. V lost 3 bases to trimming and J lost 2 bases, with 10 bases between them. This CDR3 is 14 amino acids long. Germline lookup yields CDR1 ENHRY and CDR2 SYGVKD. The DNA for the CDR3 is TGTGCCATCAGTGAAGGGCAGAGAAACTATGGCTACACCTTC. Its translation: CAISEGQRNYGYTF.

This clonotype appeared a few times. The gene calls are TRBV5-6 and TRBJ2-1; 10 nucleotides agree with TRBD2. The V and J ends lost 0 bases and 0 bases, in that order; junction bases with no gene match: 12. Germline V gene sequence: CDR1 SGHDT, CDR2 YYEEEE. The CDR3 contains 20 residues. The CDR3 loop is CASSLGGLAGESISYNEQFF. CDR3 bases: TGTGCCAGCAGCTTGGGGGGCCTAGCGGGGGAGTCTATCTCCTACAATGAGCAGTTCTTC.

This chain connects TRBV4-3 to TRBJ1-2; no clear D gene. V lost 0 bases and J lost 3, with 8 bases in between. Germline V gene sequence: CDR1 LGHNA, CDR2 YSLEER. The CDR3 runs to 14 residues. CDR3 sequence (DNA): TGCGCCAGCAGCCAAGATACCAAAGACTATGGCTACACCTTC. Encoded protein: CASSQDTKDYGYTF.